This T cell receptor (beta chain) was recovered during a study of blood T cell repertoires in COVID-19. Study at large: Acute and convalescent COVID-19 samples came from the United States, Italy and Spain.

Original processing methods: Amplification with reference gene primers provided the estimates of nucleated cell counts. Clones were sequenced by immunoSEQ multiplex PCR, and TCRdb holds only the in-frame ones, with some missing. The V and J calls and clone size are taken from that table; D and trimming were inferred from the DNA. The repertoire includes about 190,000 clones, 84% of them detected once, and around 5.5% sits in the top ten. The sequence was obtained from a woman between 70 and 85 years old with active or convalescent COVID-19. The sequencing input was peripheral blood.

CDR3 nucleotide sequence: TGTGCCAGCAGTTACTCGTCCAGGCGCCCCACCTACGAGCAGTACTTC. This encodes CASSYSSRRPTYEQYF. This chain uses TRBV6-6 with TRBJ2-7; D remains ambiguous. The germline gives CDR1 MNHNY, CDR2 SVGAGI (reference sequence). This CDR3 region has 16 residues. V lost 0 bases and J lost 2, with 14 bases in between.